This TCR beta chain is drawn from a study of control samples from healthy donors and cancer patients. The germline CDR1 and CDR2 sequences are SEHNR and FQNEAQ (reference sequence). Losses at the gene ends were 4 bases for V and 5 bases for J; bases not matched to a gene: 10. The CDR3 contains 15 residues. Clones were sequenced by immunoSEQ multiplex PCR, and TCRdb holds only the in-frame ones, with some missing. This sample has roughly 100,000 clones, with approximately 90% found just once. The chain couples TRBV7-9 to TRBJ1-1; 7 bases are a match to TRBD1. The TCR sequence derives from a woman younger than 45 in good health. Sequences were obtained from blood. The CDR3 here is CASSSKRTGITEAFF. CDR3 bases: TGTGCCAGCAGCTCTAAGAGGACAGGAATTACTGAAGCTTTCTTT.